The subject of this entry is one TCR beta chain. Antigen: not known. The entry originates in a study of T cell responses to AZD1222 COVID-19 vaccine. Turning to the study itself: It was second doses at about 4 or about 12 weeks that were pooled.

The repertoire was sequenced with immunoSEQ multiplex PCR; TCRdb's copy has only in-frame clones and lacks some. The sample consists of approximately 110,000 clones, about 88% of them appearing once. This CDR3 has 13 residues. Trimming removed 5 bases from V and 11 bases from J; junction bases left unmatched: 10. Germline lookup yields CDR1 MNHEY and CDR2 SVGEGT. Study conclusions and caveats: It should be noted that donors were predominantly white British and more often female, and clonal diversity was possibly underestimated. Sampled repertoires all dated from after the peak T cell response. Only five to seven AZD1222 recipients were seropositive at baseline.

This sample comprised peripheral blood, obtained on day 0 of AZD1222 vaccination. The genes are TRBV6-2 or TRBV6-3 and TRBJ2-7; 9 bases map to TRBD2. This receptor was identified in an adult in good health. The CDR3 region has the DNA TGTGCCAGCAGTGCTCCGACTAGCGGAAGCGAGTACTTC. Translation gives CASSAPTSGSEYF.